Below are 13 T cell receptor beta chains sequenced from a single sample in a study of control samples from healthy donors and cancer patients (dated by TCRdb to about 2020). Libraries were made using the immunoSEQ multiplex PCR assay. TCRdb took this table from immuneACCESS and kept in-frame rearrangements with V and J called. Such tables lack part of the clones; where checked against another copy, unresolved V genes explain under half of the gap, and the rest is unexplained. The table for this sample lists about 120,000 clones; about 90% of them were counted only once. Clones ranked in the top ten supply 1.5% to 2% of the sample. The sample comprised blood. The receptor set was obtained from a man between 18 and 35 years old in good health.

The chain carries TRBV18 and TRBJ2-6; D might be TRBD1 (5 bases). Looked up from germline, CDR1 is KGHSH and CDR2 is LQKENI. V lost 0 bases, J lost 0 bases, and 9 bases lay in between. The CDR3 runs to 17 residues. CDR3 amino acids: CASSPPQGPSGANVLTF. Here the CDR3 DNA reads TGTGCCAGCTCACCACCCCAGGGCCCCTCTGGGGCCAACGTCCTGACTTTC.

The rearrangement links TRBV5-1 to TRBJ2-1; TRBD2 matches at 14 bases. The CDR3 sequence is 18 residues long. Germline lookup yields CDR1 SGHRS and CDR2 YFSETQ. V trimming: 3 bases; J trimming: 8 bases; junction bases outside the gene matches: 13. CDR3 in amino acids: CASSSRPGTSGGWDEQFF. The DNA of the CDR3 is TGCGCCAGCAGCTCCCGCCCCGGGACTAGCGGGGGTTGGGATGAGCAGTTCTTC.

The genes are TRBV19 and TRBJ1-1; no reliable D call. CDR3 length: 14 amino acids. Germline V CDR1 and CDR2: LNHDA, SQIVND (reference sequence). V lost 9 bases and J 5 bases, leaving 19 bases between the germline ends. The CDR3 coding sequence is TGTGCCAGCCATGCACAGTCATCGGGAACTGAAGCTTTCTTT. Its protein is CASHAQSSGTEAFF.

This chain joins TRBV7-3 and TRBJ1-1; D gene unclear. The V end lost 2 bases, the J end lost 4 bases, and 11 bases lay between the germline ends. Germline values: CDR1 SGHTA, CDR2 FQGTGA. The CDR3 has 14 residues. As DNA, the CDR3 is TGTGCCAGCAGCTTACAGTTCGGGGTCACTGAAGCTTTCTTT. Translated, it gives CASSLQFGVTEAFF.

The J gene is TRBJ1-1, the V gene TRBV7-8; D unclear. CDR3 size: 13 residues. V was pared by 2 bases and J by 4 bases, with 8 bases between. Germline loops: CDR1 SGHVS, CDR2 FQNEAQ. The chain's CDR3 is CASSLLYRTEAFF. The CDR3 DNA sequence: TGTGCCAGCAGCTTACTTTATCGCACTGAAGCTTTCTTT.

This clone was picked up a small number of times. The chain combines TRBV19 with TRBJ1-5; TRBD1 is a possible D gene (5 bases). In germline, CDR1 is LNHDA, CDR2 SQIVND (reference sequence). V was clipped by 2 bases and J by 7 bases, with 6 bases between them. The CDR3 is 12 amino acids. The DNA of the CDR3 is TGTGCCAGTAGTATAAGGGGCCAGCCCCAGCATTTT. Translated: CASSIRGQPQHF.

This clone showed up just once. The chain joins TRBV28 to TRBJ2-7; 7 bases match TRBD2. V was clipped by 8 bases and J by 3 bases; unmatched bases: 19. The CDR3 is 17 amino acids. Germline V gene data show CDR1 as MDHEN and CDR2 as SYDVKM. The CDR3 nucleotides read TGTGCCAGCTCAGTTGGGACTACCCCTGCCACCTTCTACGAGCAGTACTTC. Its translation: CASSVGTTPATFYEQYF.

The chain uses TRBV18 and TRBJ1-1, with a possible D match to TRBD1 (5 bases). Germline CDR1 is KGHSH and CDR2 is LQKENI. The CDR3 has 15 amino acids. Trimming left V 0 bases short and J 4 bases short, with 12 bases between. The CDR3 reads CASSPPLAGTTEAFF. The CDR3 region has the DNA TGTGCCAGCTCACCACCGTTGGCGGGGACCACTGAAGCTTTCTTT.

The chain combines TRBV28 with TRBJ2-3; tentatively, D is TRBD2 (6 bases). CDR1 and CDR2 (germline): MDHEN, SYDVKM. The CDR3 has 15 amino acids. Trimming took off 6 bases at V and 4 bases at J, with 17 bases between the two ends. CDR3 region: CASRLPGLNADTQYF. CDR3 DNA: TGTGCCAGCAGGCTCCCGGGACTTAACGCAGATACGCAGTATTTT.

As concerns this clone: Other nucleotide sequences from this sample produce the same CDR3. The chain is built from TRBV7-6 and TRBJ1-2; weak D call: TRBD1 (6 bases). Germline V gives CDR1 SGHVS, CDR2 FNYEAQ. The CDR3 runs 16 residues. V was trimmed by 1 base and J by 3 bases, leaving 15 bases between them. DNA of the CDR3: TGTGCCAGCAGCTTAGGGGGGTTGAGGGGGGACTATGGCTACACCTTC. This translates into CASSLGGLRGDYGYTF.

J is TRBJ1-6 and V is TRBV3-1 (or the pseudogene TRBV3-2); the D is unclear. Germline CDR1 is LGHDT and CDR2 is YNNKEL (reference sequence). The CDR3 consists of 16 residues. V lost 0 bases, J lost 4 bases, and 10 bases lay in between. The DNA of the CDR3 is TGTGCCAGCAGCCAAGAGAGTCAGTTGTATAATTCACCCCTCCACTTT. This encodes CASSQESQLYNSPLHF.

DNA of the CDR3: TGTGCCAGCACTAGGGACTTTGGTGGCGGGGAGCTGTTTTTT. It yields the protein CASTRDFGGGELFF. V usage is TRBV6-4 and J usage is TRBJ2-2; the D gene is possibly TRBD2 (6 bases). This CDR3 has 14 residues. Germline V gene data show CDR1 as MRHNA and CDR2 as SNTAGT. The V end was cut by 7 bases, the J end by 7 bases, with 16 bases between.

The chain carries TRBV5-1 and TRBJ2-1; D perhaps matches TRBD2 (5 bases). The CDR3 is made up of 12 amino acids. Germline CDR1 reads SGHRS; CDR2 reads YFSETQ. The V gene lost 5 bases and the J gene lost 15 bases, with 18 bases spanning the gap. CDR3 nucleotide sequence: TGCGCCAGCAGTTTCGACGGGATGTGGCTGTTCTTC. Its translation: CASSFDGMWLFF.